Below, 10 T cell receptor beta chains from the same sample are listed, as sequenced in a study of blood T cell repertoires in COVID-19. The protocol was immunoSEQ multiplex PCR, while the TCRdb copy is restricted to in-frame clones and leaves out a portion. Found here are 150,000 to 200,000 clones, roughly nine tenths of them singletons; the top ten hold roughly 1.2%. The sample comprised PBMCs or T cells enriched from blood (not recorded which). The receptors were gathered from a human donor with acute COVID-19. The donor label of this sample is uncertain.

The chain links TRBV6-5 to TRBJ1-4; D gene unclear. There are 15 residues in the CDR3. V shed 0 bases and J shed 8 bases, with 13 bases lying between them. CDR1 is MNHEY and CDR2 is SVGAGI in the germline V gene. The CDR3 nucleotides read TGTGCCAGCAGTTACTCGAGGGATCTGGGAGAAAAACTGTTTTTT. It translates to CASSYSRDLGEKLFF.

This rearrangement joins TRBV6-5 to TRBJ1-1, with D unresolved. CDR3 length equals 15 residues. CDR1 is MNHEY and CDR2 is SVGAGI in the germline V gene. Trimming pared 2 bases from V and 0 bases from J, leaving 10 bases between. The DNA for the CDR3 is TGTGCCAGCAGTTACACTCCGATATTGAACACTGAAGCTTTCTTT. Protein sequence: CASSYTPILNTEAFF.

CDR3 nucleotide sequence: TGTGCCAGCAGTGCTAACCAGAACACCGGGGAGCTGTTTTTT. Residues: CASSANQNTGELFF. V and J are TRBV6-4 and TRBJ2-2; D is unclear. CDR3 length equals 14 residues. Trimming stripped 4 bases from V and 1 base from J, with 7 bases between. The germline V gene has CDR1 MRHNA and CDR2 SNTAGT.

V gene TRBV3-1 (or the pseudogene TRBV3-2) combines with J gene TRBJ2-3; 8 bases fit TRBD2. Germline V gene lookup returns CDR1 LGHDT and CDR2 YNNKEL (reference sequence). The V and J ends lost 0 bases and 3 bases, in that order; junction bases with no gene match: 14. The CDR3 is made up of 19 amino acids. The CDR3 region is CASSQDSGFRGGRTDTQYF. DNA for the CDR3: TGTGCCAGCAGCCAAGATAGCGGTTTCCGGGGGGGCCGTACAGATACGCAGTATTTT.

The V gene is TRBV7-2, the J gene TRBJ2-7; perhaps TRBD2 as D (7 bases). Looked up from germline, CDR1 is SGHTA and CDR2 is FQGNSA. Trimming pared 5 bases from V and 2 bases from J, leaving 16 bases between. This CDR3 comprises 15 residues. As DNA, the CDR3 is TGTGCCAGCAGCCTAGAGAAGGGGGGGCCCTACGAGCAGTACTTC. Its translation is CASSLEKGGPYEQYF.

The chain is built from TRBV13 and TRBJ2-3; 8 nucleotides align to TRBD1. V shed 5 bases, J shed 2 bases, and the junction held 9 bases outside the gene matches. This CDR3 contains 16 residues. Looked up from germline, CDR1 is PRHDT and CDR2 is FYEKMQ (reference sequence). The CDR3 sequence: CASSLYGQGVTDTQYF. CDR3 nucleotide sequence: TGTGCCAGCAGCCTCTACGGACAGGGCGTCACAGATACGCAGTATTTT.

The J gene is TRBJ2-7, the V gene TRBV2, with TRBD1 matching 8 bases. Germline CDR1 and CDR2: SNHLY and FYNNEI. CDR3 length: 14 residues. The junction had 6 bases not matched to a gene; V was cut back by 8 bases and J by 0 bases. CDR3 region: CASGRDRSSYEQYF. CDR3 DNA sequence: TGTGCCAGCGGCCGGGACAGGAGCTCCTACGAGCAGTACTTC.

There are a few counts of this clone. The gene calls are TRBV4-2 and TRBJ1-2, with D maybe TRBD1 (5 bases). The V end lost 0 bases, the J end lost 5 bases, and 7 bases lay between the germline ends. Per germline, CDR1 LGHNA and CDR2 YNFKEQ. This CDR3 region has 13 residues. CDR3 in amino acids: CASSQDRAYGYTF. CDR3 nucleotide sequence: TGTGCCAGCAGCCAAGACAGGGCTTATGGCTACACCTTC.

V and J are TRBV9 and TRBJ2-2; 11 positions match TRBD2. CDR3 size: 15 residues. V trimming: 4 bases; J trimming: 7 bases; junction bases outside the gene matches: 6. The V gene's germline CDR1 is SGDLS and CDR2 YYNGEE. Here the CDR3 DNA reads TGTGCCAGCAGCCTTAGCGGGGGGGCTGGCGGGGAGCTGTTTTTT. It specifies CASSLSGGAGGELFF.

The CDR3 nucleotides are TGTGCCAGCAGCTTACGGACAGGGGGAACTAATGAAAAACTGTTTTTT. Its translation is CASSLRTGGTNEKLFF. The genes are TRBV7-2 and TRBJ1-4; TRBD1 aligns across 10 bases. Trimming removed 2 bases from V and 1 base from J; junction bases left unmatched: 1. From germline, CDR1 is SGHTA and CDR2 FQGNSA. The CDR3 sequence is 16 residues long.